This entry is about one T cell receptor beta chain. The antigen remains undetermined. RNA transcripts were the source from which TCR beta CDR3 regions were amplified. Second-round multiplex PCR came after first-round RT-PCR with HTBI primers. TCRdb reprocessed the multiplex PCR reads with MiXCR, giving one entry per CDR3 protein. Of hundreds of thousands of distinct CDR3 sequences in the sample, about two fifths were seen once. The data were obtained in a study of Graves' ophthalmopathy and Graves' hyperthyroidism. Points from the study as a whole: The authors also found most expanded thyroid clonotypes above 0.001 frequency in blood.

Trimming took 4 bases from V and 4 from J, leaving 16 bases between them. Germline CDR1 MGHDK, CDR2 SYGVNS. This CDR3 region has 15 residues. Moderate-to-severe activity, with CAS ≥3, NOSPECS ≥4 and duration under 3 months, characterized the donors with ophthalmopathy. Symptoms, serum thyroxine and TRAb, thyroid ultrasound, and orbital computed tomography formed the diagnostic basis. The authors used Ficoll-Paque density gradient centrifugation to separate PBMCs. The input was about 10 ml of fresh peripheral blood. The V and J genes are TRBV25-1 and TRBJ1-1; D possibly corresponds to TRBD1 (6 bases). The source is an adult man with Graves' ophthalmopathy. The sequenced sample was peripheral blood. CDR3 DNA sequence: TGTGCCAGCAGTGCAAGGGGTGGGGGGGCCACTGAAGCTTTCTTT. It is translated as CASSARGGGATEAFF.